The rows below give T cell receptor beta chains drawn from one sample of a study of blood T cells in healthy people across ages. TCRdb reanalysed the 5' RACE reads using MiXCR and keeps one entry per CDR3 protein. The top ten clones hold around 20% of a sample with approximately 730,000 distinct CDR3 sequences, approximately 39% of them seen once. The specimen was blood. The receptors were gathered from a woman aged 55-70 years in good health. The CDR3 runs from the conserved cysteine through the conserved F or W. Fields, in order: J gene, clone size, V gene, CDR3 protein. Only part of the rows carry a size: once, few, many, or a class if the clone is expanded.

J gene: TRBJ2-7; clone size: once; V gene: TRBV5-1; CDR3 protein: CASSLEREGHEQYF
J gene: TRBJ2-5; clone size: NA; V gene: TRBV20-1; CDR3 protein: CIATPLAGEPRETQYF
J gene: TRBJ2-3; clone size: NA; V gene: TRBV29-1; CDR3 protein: CSVEDRGSTDTQYF
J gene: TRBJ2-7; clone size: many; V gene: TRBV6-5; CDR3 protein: CASSFSGGSSYEQYF
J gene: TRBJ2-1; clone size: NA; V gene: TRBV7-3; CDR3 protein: CASSLGLAGSEQFF
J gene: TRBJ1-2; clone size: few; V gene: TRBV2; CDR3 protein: CASMVWPALGSGYTF
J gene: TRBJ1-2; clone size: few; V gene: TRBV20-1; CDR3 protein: CSAESEDHYGYTF
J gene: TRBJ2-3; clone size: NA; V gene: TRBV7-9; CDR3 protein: CASTLAGGGDTQYF
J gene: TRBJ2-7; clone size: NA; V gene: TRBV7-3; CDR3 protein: CASSSWDGNEQYF
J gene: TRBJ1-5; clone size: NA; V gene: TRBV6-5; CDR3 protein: CASSFGLGNQPQHF
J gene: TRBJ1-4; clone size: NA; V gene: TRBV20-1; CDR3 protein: CGAGTGGPNEKLFF
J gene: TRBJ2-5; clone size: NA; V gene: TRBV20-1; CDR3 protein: CSARSGLAGGLETQYF
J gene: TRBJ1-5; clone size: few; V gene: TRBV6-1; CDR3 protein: CASSEAWGANQPQHF
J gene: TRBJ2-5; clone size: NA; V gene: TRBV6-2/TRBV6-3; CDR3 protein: CASSPMRVQETQYF
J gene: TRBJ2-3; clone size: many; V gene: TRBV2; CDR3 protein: CASRFDRVGDTQYF
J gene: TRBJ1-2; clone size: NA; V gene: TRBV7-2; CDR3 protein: CASSPSQGHIYGYTF
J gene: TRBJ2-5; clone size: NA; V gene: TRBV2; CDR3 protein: CASRRGQQETQYF
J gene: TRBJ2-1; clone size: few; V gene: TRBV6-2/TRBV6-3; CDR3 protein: CASTLSGSAYNEQFF
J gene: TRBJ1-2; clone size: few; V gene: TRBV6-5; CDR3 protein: CASSYSAGEGYTF
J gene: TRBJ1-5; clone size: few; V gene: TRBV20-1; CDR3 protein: CSARPGPISQPQHF
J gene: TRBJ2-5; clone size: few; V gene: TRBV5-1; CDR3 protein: CASSLARGPFYNEQYF
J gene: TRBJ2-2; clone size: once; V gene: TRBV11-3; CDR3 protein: CASSLEPGGELFF
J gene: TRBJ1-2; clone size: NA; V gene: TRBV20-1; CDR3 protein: CSARGQGSPQWTGYTF
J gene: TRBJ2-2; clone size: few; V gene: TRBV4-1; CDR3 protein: CASSQGRGALTGELFF
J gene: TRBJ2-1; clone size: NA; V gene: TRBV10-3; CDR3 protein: CAISGLAGEITNEQFF
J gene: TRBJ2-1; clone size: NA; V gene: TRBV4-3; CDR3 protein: CASSQDQGGYNEQFF
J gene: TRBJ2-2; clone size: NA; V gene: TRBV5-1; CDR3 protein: CASSSGAGTGELFF
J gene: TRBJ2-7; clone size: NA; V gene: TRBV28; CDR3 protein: CASSAGRYEQYF
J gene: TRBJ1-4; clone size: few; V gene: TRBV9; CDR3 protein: CASSVDGTENEKLFF
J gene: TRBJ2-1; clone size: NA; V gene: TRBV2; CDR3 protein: CAKNRGNEQFF
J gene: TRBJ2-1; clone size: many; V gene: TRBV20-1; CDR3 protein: CSARDVRSGRGDEQFF
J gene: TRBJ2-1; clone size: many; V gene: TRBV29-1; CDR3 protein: CSVASNEQFF
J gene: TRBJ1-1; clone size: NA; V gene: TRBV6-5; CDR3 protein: CASSASYATEAFF
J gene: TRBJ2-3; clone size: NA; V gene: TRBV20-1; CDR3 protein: CSARGTRADTQYF
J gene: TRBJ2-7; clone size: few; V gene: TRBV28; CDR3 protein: CASTTGTLGAYEQYF
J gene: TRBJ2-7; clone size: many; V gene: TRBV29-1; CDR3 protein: CSVETGLYEQYF
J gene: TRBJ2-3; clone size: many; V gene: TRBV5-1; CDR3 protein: CASSARDTDTQYF
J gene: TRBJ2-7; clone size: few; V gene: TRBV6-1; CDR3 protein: CASSEAGGTPYEQYF
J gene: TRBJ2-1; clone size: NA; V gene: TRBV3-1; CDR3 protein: CASSQDEGAGEQFF
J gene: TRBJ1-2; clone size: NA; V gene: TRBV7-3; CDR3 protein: CASSLTGQDRYGYTF
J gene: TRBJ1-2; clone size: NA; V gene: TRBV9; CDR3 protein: CASSFRTGPDGYTF
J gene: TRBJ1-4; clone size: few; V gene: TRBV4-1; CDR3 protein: CASSQGEGSGEKLFF
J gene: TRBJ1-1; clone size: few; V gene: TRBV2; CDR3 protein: CASSAGSNTEAFF
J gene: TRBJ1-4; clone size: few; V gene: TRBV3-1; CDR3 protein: CASSLRTGNEKLFF
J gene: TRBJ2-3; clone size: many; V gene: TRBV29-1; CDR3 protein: CSVVVLAGSDTQYF
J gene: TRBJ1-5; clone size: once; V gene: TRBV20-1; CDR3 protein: CSASSSGPGQPQHF
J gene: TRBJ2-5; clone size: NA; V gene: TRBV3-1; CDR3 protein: CTSSPGQRAGGGETQYF
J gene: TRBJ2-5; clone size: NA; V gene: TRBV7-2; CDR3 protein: CASSSGLVNYGQYF
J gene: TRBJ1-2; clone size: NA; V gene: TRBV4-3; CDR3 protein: CASSQVGGRADYGYTF
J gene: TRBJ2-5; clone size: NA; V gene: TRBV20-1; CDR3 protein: CSDPKADEQYF
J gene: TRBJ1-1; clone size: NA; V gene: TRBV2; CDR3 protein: CASSDGSMNTEAFF
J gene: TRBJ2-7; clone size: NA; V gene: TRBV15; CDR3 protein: CATSREGSVRLKQYF
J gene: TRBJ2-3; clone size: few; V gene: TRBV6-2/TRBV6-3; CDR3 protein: CASKDGSGSLPDTQYF
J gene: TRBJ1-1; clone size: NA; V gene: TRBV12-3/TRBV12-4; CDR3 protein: CASSGPGFNTEAFF
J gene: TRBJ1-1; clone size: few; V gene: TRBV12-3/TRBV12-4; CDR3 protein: CASRSRRHTEAFF